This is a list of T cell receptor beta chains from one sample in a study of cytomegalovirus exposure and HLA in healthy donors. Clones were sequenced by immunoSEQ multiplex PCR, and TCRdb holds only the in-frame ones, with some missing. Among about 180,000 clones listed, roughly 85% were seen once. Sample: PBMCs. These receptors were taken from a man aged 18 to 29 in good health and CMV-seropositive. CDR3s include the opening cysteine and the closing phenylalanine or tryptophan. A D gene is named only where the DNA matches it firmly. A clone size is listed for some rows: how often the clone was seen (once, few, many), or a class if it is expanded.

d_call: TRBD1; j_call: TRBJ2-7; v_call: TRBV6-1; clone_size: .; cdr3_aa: CASSVGDRAYEQYF; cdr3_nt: TGTGCCAGCAGTGTTGGGGACAGGGCCTACGAGCAGTACTTC
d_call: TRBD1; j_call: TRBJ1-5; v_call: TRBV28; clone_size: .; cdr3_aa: CASSSGQGNQPQHF; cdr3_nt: TGTGCCAGCAGTTCTGGACAGGGGAATCAGCCCCAGCATTTT
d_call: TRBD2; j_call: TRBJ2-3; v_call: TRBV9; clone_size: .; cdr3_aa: CASSVGTSITDTQYF; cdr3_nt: TGTGCCAGCAGCGTCGGGACTAGCATCACAGATACGCAGTATTTT
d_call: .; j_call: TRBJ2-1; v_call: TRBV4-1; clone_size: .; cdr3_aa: CASSQDQGNEQFF; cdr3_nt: TGCGCCAGCAGCCAAGATCAGGGTAATGAGCAGTTCTTC
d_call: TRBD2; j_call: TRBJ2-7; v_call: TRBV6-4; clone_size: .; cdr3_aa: CASSRPGTSGRANRQYF; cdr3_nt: TGTGCCAGCAGTCGTCCCGGGACTAGCGGGAGGGCGAATCGGCAGTACTTC
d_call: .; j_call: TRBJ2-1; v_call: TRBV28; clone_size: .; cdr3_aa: CASSSKTSSSYNEQFF; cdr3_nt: TGTGCCAGCAGCTCCAAGACTTCTAGCTCCTACAATGAGCAGTTCTTC
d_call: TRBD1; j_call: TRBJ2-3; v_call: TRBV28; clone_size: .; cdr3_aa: CASSSPGQGADTQYF; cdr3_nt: TGTGCCAGCAGTTCTCCGGGACAGGGTGCAGATACGCAGTATTTT
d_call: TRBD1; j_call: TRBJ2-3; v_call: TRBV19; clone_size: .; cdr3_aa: CASSTPTGGAADTQYF; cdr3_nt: TGTGCCAGTAGTACCCCGACAGGGGGCGCGGCAGATACGCAGTATTTT
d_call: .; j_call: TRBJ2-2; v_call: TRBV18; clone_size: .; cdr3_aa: CASSPPGVNTGELFF; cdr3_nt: TGTGCCAGCTCACCACCGGGAGTGAACACCGGGGAGCTGTTTTTT
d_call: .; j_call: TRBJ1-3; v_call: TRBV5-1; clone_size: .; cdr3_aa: CASSPGFGQQPGNTIYF; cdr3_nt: TGCGCCAGCAGCCCGGGGTTTGGACAGCAGCCTGGAAACACCATATATTTT
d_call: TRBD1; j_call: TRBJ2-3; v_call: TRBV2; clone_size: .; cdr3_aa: CASGEAGTGGADTQYF; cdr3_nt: TGTGCCAGCGGGGAAGCCGGGACAGGGGGCGCAGATACGCAGTATTTT
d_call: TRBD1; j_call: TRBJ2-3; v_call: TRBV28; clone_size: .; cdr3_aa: CATTGTGRADTQYF; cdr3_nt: TGTGCCACAACCGGGACAGGGAGGGCAGATACGCAGTATTTT
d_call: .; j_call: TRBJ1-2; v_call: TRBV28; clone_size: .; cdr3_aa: CASRLQDYGYTF; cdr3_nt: TGTGCCAGCAGGCTACAGGACTATGGCTACACCTTC
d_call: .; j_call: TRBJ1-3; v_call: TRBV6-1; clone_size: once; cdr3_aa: CASGEGFGNTIYF; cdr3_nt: TGTGCCAGCGGGGAGGGGTTTGGAAACACCATATATTTT
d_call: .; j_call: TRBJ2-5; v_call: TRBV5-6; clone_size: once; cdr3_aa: CASSSGLFQETQYF; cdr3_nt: TGTGCCAGCAGCTCGGGACTCTTCCAAGAGACCCAGTACTTC
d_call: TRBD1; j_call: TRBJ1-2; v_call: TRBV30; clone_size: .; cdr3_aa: CAWSSGTGVGYTF; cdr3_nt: TGTGCCTGGAGTAGCGGGACAGGGGTCGGCTACACCTTC
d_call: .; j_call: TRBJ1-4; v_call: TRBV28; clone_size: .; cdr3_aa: CASSLQGPLNEKLFF; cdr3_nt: TGTGCCAGCAGTTTACAGGGTCCCCTTAATGAAAAACTGTTTTTT
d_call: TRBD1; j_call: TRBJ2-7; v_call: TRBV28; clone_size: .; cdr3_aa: CASSTGDLYEQYF; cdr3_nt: TGTGCCAGCAGTACAGGGGACCTATACGAGCAGTACTTC
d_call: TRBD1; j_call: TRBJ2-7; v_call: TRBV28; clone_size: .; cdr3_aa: CASSLTPGGHSYEQYF; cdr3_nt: TGTGCCAGCAGTCTCACCCCAGGGGGTCACTCCTACGAGCAGTACTTC
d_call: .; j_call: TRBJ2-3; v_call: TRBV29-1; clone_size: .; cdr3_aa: CSVFTGWDTDTQYF; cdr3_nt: TGCAGCGTTTTTACAGGGTGGGACACAGATACGCAGTATTTT